Below are 28 T cell receptor beta chains sequenced from a single sample in a study of beta chain features in type 1 diabetes. Isolated RNA was reverse transcribed in full, so expressed TCRB transcripts were sequenced. The repertoire was sequenced with immunoSEQ multiplex PCR; TCRdb's copy has only in-frame clones and lacks some. This table has 350,000 to 450,000 clones, roughly 15% appearing once. Sample: naive CD4+ T cells from blood. The receptors shown here come from a woman aged 18-30 years in good health.

This clone showed up just a few times. The chain is built from TRBV28 and TRBJ2-7, with 8 bases fitting TRBD2. From germline, CDR1 is MDHEN and CDR2 SYDVKM. Germline trimming cut 6 bases from V and 5 bases from J; bases unmatched to any gene: 9. The CDR3 is made up of 14 amino acids. The CDR3 region is CASSLSGSRNEQYF. CDR3 DNA sequence: TGTGCCAGCAGCCTCAGCGGGAGTCGGAACGAGCAGTACTTC.

The chain uses TRBV10-1 and TRBJ2-5, with 7 bases fitting TRBD2. This CDR3 is built from 13 residues. J lost 1 base, V lost 5 bases, and 1 base had no gene match. CDR1 WNHNN and CDR2 SYGVQD come from the germline V gene (reference sequence). The CDR3 protein is CASSSGAQETQYF. The DNA of the CDR3 is TGCGCCAGCAGTAGCGGGGCCCAAGAGACCCAGTACTTC.

The chain recombines TRBV11-2 with TRBJ2-5, with 10 nucleotides matching TRBD2. V dropped 6 bases and J dropped 5; count of bases not matched to a gene: 9. Germline CDR1 SGHAT, CDR2 FQNNGV. The CDR3 runs to 15 residues. In DNA, the CDR3 is TGTGCCAGCAGTCGAAGCGGGAGGGCAGGGGAGACCCAGTACTTC. Translating gives CASSRSGRAGETQYF.

CDR3 sequence (DNA): TGTGCCAGCAGCCAAGTACGGCGGAACGTTGAAGCTTTCTTT. Translated, it gives CASSQVRRNVEAFF. The chain carries TRBV14 and TRBJ1-1; D is unclear. Trimming removed 1 base at V and 7 bases at J, with 13 bases between. The CDR3 spans 14 residues. Germline loops: CDR1 SGHDN, CDR2 FVKESK.

V usage is TRBV2 and J usage is TRBJ2-4, with 7 bases fitting TRBD2. V lost 6 bases to trimming and J lost 8 bases; unmatched junction nucleotides: 7. The CDR3 consists of 13 residues. CDR1 SNHLY and CDR2 FYNNEI come from the germline V gene. CDR3: CASRHRDYHIQYF. The CDR3 coding sequence is TGTGCCAGCAGGCACCGGGACTATCACATTCAGTACTTC.

V gene TRBV5-6 combines with J gene TRBJ1-2, with TRBD1 identical over 8 bases. J lost 4 bases, V lost 0 bases, and 2 bases had no gene match. This CDR3 is 14 amino acids long. Germline V gene sequence: CDR1 SGHDT, CDR2 YYEEEE. The CDR3 spells CASSLEQGVYGYTF. The CDR3 DNA sequence: TGTGCCAGCAGCTTGGAACAGGGGGTCTATGGCTACACCTTC.

This clone was seen only a few times. The chain recombines TRBV29-1 with TRBJ1-1; TRBD1 aligns across 9 bases. This CDR3 is 12 amino acids long. CDR1 and CDR2 from the germline V gene are SQVTM and ANQGSEA. The ends lost 7 bases at V and 10 bases at J; junction bases unmatched: 10. The CDR3: CSALVGQGRAFF. The CDR3 DNA sequence: TGCAGCGCACTAGTGGGACAGGGTCGAGCTTTCTTT.

The rearrangement uses TRBV28 and TRBJ1-2; D is undetermined. CDR3 size: 13 residues. V dropped 2 bases and J dropped 7 bases, with 11 bases sitting between them. Germline values: CDR1 MDHEN, CDR2 SYDVKM. In DNA form, the CDR3 reads TGTGCCAGCAGTTTACGGGCGGAGGGTGGCTACACCTTC. Its translation is CASSLRAEGGYTF.

This clone occurred a few times. V is TRBV30 and J is TRBJ2-3, with D tentatively TRBD2 (5 bases). Germline values: CDR1 GTSNPN, CDR2 SVGIG (reference sequence). The CDR3 consists of 14 residues. The V end was cut by 3 bases, the J end by 0 bases, with 10 bases between. CDR3 DNA sequence: TGTGCCTGGAGGCCCCGGACTAGCACAGATACGCAGTATTTT. It encodes CAWRPRTSTDTQYF.

This sequence joins TRBV7-8 and TRBJ2-5; 12 nucleotides line up with TRBD2. The junction had 15 bases not matched to a gene; V was cut back by 7 bases and J by 3 bases. The CDR3 extends over 18 amino acids. Germline V gene lookup returns CDR1 SGHVS and CDR2 FQNEAQ. The CDR3 nucleotides are TGTGCCAGCAATGGAGTCGCTAGCGGGAGGGCCAGGGAAGAGACCCAGTACTTC. The encoded protein is CASNGVASGRAREETQYF.

There are a few counts of this clone. The gene calls are TRBV30 and TRBJ2-3, with D perhaps matching TRBD2 (6 bases). The CDR3 is made up of 15 amino acids. The germline gives CDR1 GTSNPN, CDR2 SVGIG (reference sequence). The V gene lost 2 bases and the J gene lost 0 bases, with 12 bases spanning the gap. CDR3 region: CAWSTGGTSTDTQYF. The DNA for the CDR3 is TGTGCCTGGAGTACCGGGGGTACTAGCACAGATACGCAGTATTTT.

This clone was counted only a few times. The chain is built from TRBV7-2 and TRBJ2-4; 8 nucleotides align to TRBD2. The CDR3 loop spans 17 amino acids. The J segment lost 0 bases and the V segment lost 4 bases, leaving 8 bases of the junction unmatched. Per germline, CDR1 SGHTA and CDR2 FQGNSA. DNA of the CDR3: TGTGCCAGCAGCTCGCTTCGGGGGGGCCTAGCCAAAAACATTCAGTACTTC. Amino acids: CASSSLRGGLAKNIQYF.

The CDR3 loop reads CASSPSYNEQFF. CDR3 coding DNA: TGTGCCAGCTCCCCCAGCTACAATGAGCAGTTCTTC. The gene calls are TRBV6-8 and TRBJ2-1; D is unclear. The CDR3 totals 12 residues. V lost 8 bases to trimming and J lost 3 bases, with 8 bases between them. Germline V CDR1 and CDR2: MNHGY, SAAAGT.

The CDR3 reads CASSQDVPDRGGYTF. The CDR3 DNA follows: TGCGCCAGCAGCCAAGATGTCCCTGATAGAGGTGGCTACACCTTC. The chain combines TRBV4-3 with TRBJ1-2; D is ambiguous. CDR3 length: 15 amino acids. In germline, CDR1 is LGHNA, CDR2 YSLEER. The V gene lost 0 bases and the J gene lost 7 bases, with 15 bases spanning the gap.

This clone was found a few times. The genes are TRBV7-2 and TRBJ2-1; the D gene is possibly TRBD1 (6 bases). The CDR3 extends over 15 amino acids. Germline V lookup: CDR1 SGHTA, CDR2 FQGNSA. V was cut by 5 bases and J by 6 bases, with 17 bases left in between. Written as DNA, the CDR3 is TGTGCCAGCAGCCCCGACAGGCGCCTCTCCAATGAGCAGTTCTTC. This gives the protein CASSPDRRLSNEQFF.

This clone was seen a handful of times. V and J are TRBV7-9 and TRBJ2-1, with TRBD2 as a possible D gene (5 bases). Germline V gives CDR1 SEHNR, CDR2 FQNEAQ (reference sequence). V was shortened by 7 bases and J by 3 bases, with 10 bases between the two germline ends. CDR3 length equals 13 residues. Written as DNA, the CDR3 is TGTGCCAGCAAGGAGCGGATCTACAATGAGCAGTTCTTC. Protein: CASKERIYNEQFF.

This chain connects TRBV25-1 to TRBJ1-1; TRBD1 might be the D (5 bases). Trimming left V 3 bases short and J 10 bases short, with 12 bases between. Per the germline V gene, CDR1 is MGHDK and CDR2 is SYGVNS. The CDR3 sequence is 12 residues long. The CDR3 nucleotides read TGTGCCAGCAGTGACTACCGGGGGGGAGCTTTCTTT. It yields the protein CASSDYRGGAFF. Combining the CDR3 with reference TRBV25-1 and TRBJ1-1 gives the whole variable domain EADIYQTPRYLVIGTGKKITLECSQTMGHDKMYWYQQDPGMELHLIHYSYGVNSTEKGDLSSESTVSRIRTEHFPLTLESARPSHTSQYLCASSDYRGGAFFGQGTRLTVV.

This clone was counted only a few times. This chain links TRBV28 with TRBJ2-1, with 11 bases that match TRBD1. Trimming removed 6 bases from V and 8 bases from J; junction bases left unmatched: 12. Germline V gene sequence: CDR1 MDHEN, CDR2 SYDVKM. The CDR3 totals 16 residues. This CDR3 reads CASSHLGDRGRDEQFF. CDR3 DNA sequence: TGTGCCAGCAGCCATTTAGGGGACAGGGGGAGGGATGAGCAGTTCTTC.

V gene TRBV29-1 combines with J gene TRBJ2-7; 10 positions agree with TRBD1. CDR1 and CDR2 (germline): SQVTM, ANQGSEA. Losses at the gene ends were 6 bases for V and 7 bases for J; bases not matched to a gene: 15. The CDR3 is 15 amino acids. The CDR3 spells CSVARDRGPMGEQYF. The CDR3 region has the DNA TGCAGCGTGGCCCGGGACAGGGGACCCATGGGGGAGCAGTACTTC.

This clone was detected only a few times. This sequence joins TRBV29-1 and TRBJ2-7; TRBD2 matches 8 bases. Germline V lookup: CDR1 SQVTM, CDR2 ANQGSEA. CDR3 length: 12 residues. Trimming at V came to 5 bases and at J to 12 bases, leaving 12 bases not matched to a gene. Here the CDR3 DNA reads TGCAGCGTTAGGCGAGCGGGAGAAGTGCTGTACTTC. Encoded protein: CSVRRAGEVLYF.

This clone was observed a few times. The chain combines TRBV2 with TRBJ2-7, with TRBD2 identical over 12 bases. Germline loops: CDR1 SNHLY, CDR2 FYNNEI. After removal of 11 bases from V and 4 bases from J, the junction contained 9 bases not matched to a gene. The CDR3 extends over 14 amino acids. This chain's CDR3 is CAGSLAGGPYEQYF. The CDR3 coding sequence is TGTGCCGGGTCTCTAGCGGGAGGGCCGTACGAGCAGTACTTC. The variable domain in full, with the rest retrieved from reference TRBV2 and TRBJ2-7, is EPEVTQTPSHQVTQMGQEVILRCVPISNHLYFYWYRQILGQKVEFLVSFYNNEISEKSEIFDDQFSVERPDGSNFTLKIRSTKLEDSAMYFCAGSLAGGPYEQYFGPGTRLTVT.

J is TRBJ1-1 and V is TRBV28; 7 bases match TRBD1. Germline-derived CDR1 and CDR2 are MDHEN and SYDVKM. V was pared by 7 bases and J by 4 bases, with 6 bases of the junction left unmatched. CDR3 length: 13 amino acids. The CDR3 here is CASIVQGTTEAFF. Written as DNA, the CDR3 is TGTGCCAGCATCGTACAGGGGACCACTGAAGCTTTCTTT.

V gene TRBV7-6 combines with J gene TRBJ1-2, with 7 bases fitting TRBD1. Germline-derived CDR1 and CDR2 are SGHVS and FNYEAQ. This CDR3 spans 16 amino acids. The V and J ends lost 5 bases and 4 bases, in that order; junction bases with no gene match: 13. The CDR3 DNA sequence: TGTGCCAGCAGCCCCCGACAGGGCGGAATGGGCTATGGCTACACCTTC. Translated, it gives CASSPRQGGMGYGYTF.

The table lists this clone with a few counts. The genes are TRBV6-6 and TRBJ2-7, with a tentative D call TRBD2 (6 bases). V gave up 6 bases and J gave up 9 bases, with 21 bases separating them. Germline CDR1 and CDR2: MNHNY and SVGAGI (reference sequence). The CDR3 consists of 14 residues. The CDR3 bases are TGTGCCAGCAGACGGGACTTACCCAGTGCCTGGCAGTACTTC. Protein sequence: CASRRDLPSAWQYF.

CDR3 residues: CASSPRGRAASGANVLTF. CDR3 bases: TGTGCCAGCTCACCACGCGGCAGGGCTGCCTCTGGGGCCAACGTCCTGACTTTC. The chain uses TRBV18 and TRBJ2-6, with D possibly matching TRBD1 (5 bases). Germline CDR1 KGHSH, CDR2 LQKENI. V lost 1 base, J lost 0 bases, and 13 bases lay in between. The CDR3 contains 18 residues. Full variable domain (missing parts from reference TRBV18 and TRBJ2-6): NAGVMQNPRHLVRRRGQEARLRCSPMKGHSHVYWYRQLPEEGLKFMVYLQKENIIDESGMPKERFSAEFPKEGPSILRIQQVVRGDSAAYFCASSPRGRAASGANVLTFGAGSRLTVL.

This clone was seen a handful of times. The chain combines TRBV5-1 with TRBJ1-4; D ambiguous. V gave up 3 bases and J gave up 2 bases, with 8 bases separating them. The CDR3 totals 14 residues. CDR1 is SGHRS, CDR2 YFSETQ, per germline. The CDR3 nucleotides read TGCGCCAGCAGCTACGGGGATACTAATGAAAAACTGTTTTTT. Protein product: CASSYGDTNEKLFF.

Only a few counts were recorded for this clone. The CDR3 nucleotides are TGTGCCACTGGAGGGACTAGCTACGAGCAGTACTTC. It yields the protein CATGGTSYEQYF. The chain recombines TRBV6-5 with TRBJ2-7; 8 nucleotides match TRBD2. With 10 bases clipped from V and 3 bases from J, the junction kept 5 bases outside the gene matches. Germline CDR1 is MNHEY and CDR2 is SVGAGI. This CDR3 is 12 amino acids long.

The chain links TRBV5-1 to TRBJ2-1, with 11 bases matching TRBD2. Germline loops: CDR1 SGHRS, CDR2 YFSETQ. V lost 4 bases, J lost 6 bases, and 9 bases stayed unmatched. This CDR3 comprises 16 residues. This CDR3 is CASSPPGLADTNEQFF. DNA for the CDR3: TGCGCCAGCAGCCCCCCGGGACTAGCGGACACCAATGAGCAGTTCTTC.